What follows describes a single T cell receptor beta chain. An end of the junction does not agree with germline; a read error may underlie this. Original processing methods: Reference gene primers were amplified, and this amplification served to estimate nucleated cell counts. Sequencing was performed with immunoSEQ multiplex PCR; in TCRdb, only in-frame clones are kept and a portion is missing. V, J and clone size are taken as reported in that table, and D and trimming were inferred from the DNA itself. The table has 250,000 to 300,000 clones, 80% to 85% seen once. Individuals drawn from about 26 US areas were roughly 18 to 95 years old. Participants were placed into cohorts based on the clinical history they reported. These data originate in a study of blood T cell repertoires in COVID-19. Overall study: In each case, the material was cDNA or gDNA derived from T cells, B-cell-depleted T cells, or PBMCs.

From germline, CDR1 is ENHRY and CDR2 SYGVKD. The CDR3 has 13 amino acids. This chain connects TRBV10-3 to TRBJ1-2; TRBD1 agrees at 9 bases. The receptor's source is a man aged 45-65 years who had recovered from COVID-19. Input material: PBMCs or T cells enriched from blood (not recorded which). In DNA form, the CDR3 reads TGTGCCATCACTGAGGGACAGGGTTATGGCTACACCTTC. It translates to CAITEGQGYGYTF.